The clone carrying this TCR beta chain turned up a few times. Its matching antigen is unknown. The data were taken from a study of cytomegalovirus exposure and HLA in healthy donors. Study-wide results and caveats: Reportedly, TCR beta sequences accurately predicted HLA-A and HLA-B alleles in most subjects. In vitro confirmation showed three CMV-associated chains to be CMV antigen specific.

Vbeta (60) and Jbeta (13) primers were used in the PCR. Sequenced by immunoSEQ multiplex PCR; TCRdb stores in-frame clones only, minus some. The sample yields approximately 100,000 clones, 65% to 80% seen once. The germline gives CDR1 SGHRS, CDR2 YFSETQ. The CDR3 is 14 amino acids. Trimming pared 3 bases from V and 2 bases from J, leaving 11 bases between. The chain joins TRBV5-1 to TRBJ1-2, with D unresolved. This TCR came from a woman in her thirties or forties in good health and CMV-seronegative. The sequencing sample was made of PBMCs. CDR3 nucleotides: TGCGCCAGCAGCTCCCCGGGAAGGAACTATGGCTACACCTTC. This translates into CASSSPGRNYGYTF.